Included here is one TCR beta chain sequence, with context. The antigen is unknown. This entry belongs to a study of regulatory dendritic cells for organ transplantation. Findings and limits, study-wide: The most alloreactive TCR clonotypes were found in resting memory CD8+ cells. Considerable individual heterogeneity was seen in alloreactive memory CD8+ T cells.

Profiling relied on immunoSEQ multiplex PCR, and the TCRdb table lists in-frame clones only, not all of them. This repertoire shows tens of thousands of clones, around nine tenths found once; its top ten account for about 0.11%. The CDR3 is 16 amino acids. With 4 bases removed from V and 4 bases from J, the gap between germline ends came to 19 bases. The germline CDR1 and CDR2 sequences are SGDLS and YYNGEE. FACS sorted CD4+ or CD8+ T cells into CD45RA+ naive and CD45RO+ memory. The sequencing sample was made of naive CD8+ T cells from blood. Subset here: CD45RA+ naive T cells. The sequence derives from a human donor in good health. J is TRBJ2-3 and V is TRBV9; D gene ambiguous. CDR3 DNA: TGTGCCAGCAGCCCACGGGCCGGGTCCGGCCCAGATACGCAGTATTTT. Its translation is CASSPRAGSGPDTQYF.